This T cell receptor beta chain was recorded in a study of glioma-infiltrating T cells. Broader study findings: Tissue-blood divergence was below expectation in non-neoplastic patients, above in gliomas. Very few CDR3 sequences were shared between tissue and blood.

V lost 4 bases and J lost 1, with 13 bases in between. The CDR3 totals 14 residues. The germline CDR1 and CDR2 sequences are DFQATT and SNEGSKA (reference sequence). Amplification of TCR alpha and beta CDR3 regions from RNA used iRepertoire nested multiplex PCR. For one-step reverse transcription and amplification, about 90-400 ng of tissue mRNA or PBMC total RNA was used. TCRdb processed the multiplex PCR reads anew with MiXCR; each CDR3 protein has one entry. The sample carries over 140,000 distinct CDR3 sequences, about two fifths recorded once. A note on this clonotype: What it recognizes is unknown.

This receptor was identified in a human donor with low-grade glioma or glioblastoma, undergoing nonglioma brain surgery, or in good health (not recorded which). The sequencing sample was made of glioma tissue, nonneoplastic brain tissue, or PBMCs (not recorded which). The chain has TRBV20-1 and TRBJ1-1; D gene ambiguous. The CDR3 is CSATAGSANTEAFF. The DNA of the CDR3 is TGCAGTGCTACCGCTGGCAGTGCGAACACTGAAGCTTTCTTT.